This is a list of T cell receptor beta chains from one sample in a study of T-cell reconstitution after alpha-beta-depleted transplantation in children. In TCRdb, the PCR reads were re-called with MiXCR into one record per CDR3 protein. The sample includes around 500,000 distinct CDR3 sequences, around 13% of them seen just once. The starting material was PBMCs from the stem cell graft donor, obtained from the stem cell graft. Source of these receptors: a human donor who donated a stem cell graft to a child with combined immunodeficiency. Both conserved end residues are part of each CDR3. The D gene is left open where the match is weak. Size values are once, few and many counts, or a class for expanded clones, and some rows have none.

J	size	V	D	DNA	CDR3
TRBJ2-7	few	TRBV20-1	-	TGCAGTGCCATCCGCTGGGGATACGAGCAGTACTTC	CSAIRWGYEQYF
TRBJ2-3	-	TRBV5-1	-	TGCGCCAGCAGCTTGGATCACCGAAGCACAGATACGCAGTATTTT	CASSLDHRSTDTQYF
TRBJ2-7	few	TRBV27	-	TGTGCCAGCAGTTCCCTTTTTGTTGTGGGGGTAACCTCCTACGAGCAGTACTTC	CASSSLFVVGVTSYEQYF
TRBJ1-6	-	TRBV7-2	TRBD1	TGTGCCAGCAGCTTAGCAATTCCAGGGCAGGGGGCCCCTAATTCACCCCTCCACTTT	CASSLAIPGQGAPNSPLHF
TRBJ2-7	few	TRBV11-1	-	TGTGCCAGCAGCTTAGCAACAGGGACTCCCTACGAGCAGTACTTC	CASSLATGTPYEQYF
TRBJ2-7	many	TRBV12-3/TRBV12-4	-	TGTGCCAGCAGTTTTGCCAGGACGGGCGGGTCCTACGAGCAGTACTTC	CASSFARTGGSYEQYF
TRBJ2-7	-	TRBV6-2/TRBV6-3	-	TGTGCCAGCAGACCCTCACTAGCCAGATCGATTTTGACCTACGAGCAGTACTTC	CASRPSLARSILTYEQYF
TRBJ2-1	-	TRBV29-1	TRBD2	TGCAGCGTTGACCCGACTAGCGGGAGCCTCTACAATGAGCAGTTCTTC	CSVDPTSGSLYNEQFF
TRBJ2-1	many	TRBV12-3/TRBV12-4	-	TGTGCCAGCAGGAGTGGTATTGGGCAGTTCTTC	CASRSGIGQFF
TRBJ1-1	-	TRBV9	-	TGTGCCAGCAGCGACAACCCTCCCGGGCAGAACACTGAAGCTTTCTTT	CASSDNPPGQNTEAFF
TRBJ2-1	few	TRBV5-1	TRBD1	TGCGCCAGCTCTAAAAGCGACAGGGGTGATGAGCAGTTCTTC	CASSKSDRGDEQFF
TRBJ2-1	-	TRBV21-1	-	TGTGCCACCTCAGGGGAGGGAGGGCCTAGCCATGAGCAGTTCTTC	CATSGEGGPSHEQFF
TRBJ2-5	few	TRBV6-2/TRBV6-3	-	TGTGCCAGCAGTTACGGGTACGGGGAGACCCAGTACTTC	CASSYGYGETQYF
TRBJ2-3	few	TRBV27	-	TGTGCCGGGGCGACAGGCGACTTTGTGATCACAGATACGCAGTATTTT	CAGATGDFVITDTQYF
TRBJ2-3	-	TRBV11-3	TRBD1	TGTGCCAGCAGCTACAGGGGTCGCGCGCAGTATTTT	CASSYRGRAQYF
TRBJ1-5	-	TRBV6-1	TRBD1	TGTGCCAGCAGTAGACAGGGAAGGAGCAATCAGCCCCAGCATTTT	CASSRQGRSNQPQHF
TRBJ2-1	few	TRBV13	-	TGTGCCAGCAGCTTAGGCCATAGCGAATACAATGAGCAGTTCTTC	CASSLGHSEYNEQFF
TRBJ2-7	few	TRBV5-5	-	TGTGCCAGCAGCTTGCCTACACGACCTAACGAGCAGTACTTC	CASSLPTRPNEQYF
TRBJ2-2	-	TRBV2	-	TGTGCCAGCAGCCCAACGGACGGAACCGGGGAGCTGTTTTTT	CASSPTDGTGELFF
TRBJ2-3	many	TRBV10-3	-	TGTGCCATCAGTGAACTAGTGGATGGGGATACGCAGTATTTT	CAISELVDGDTQYF
TRBJ2-2	-	TRBV4-3	TRBD1	TGCGCCAGCAGCAGGGGGCGGTCCGGGGAGCTGTTTTTT	CASSRGRSGELFF
TRBJ2-1	many	TRBV15	TRBD2	TGTGCCACCAGCAGAGCCGCCCGGTCTAGCGGGAGAGTCAATGAGCAGTTCTTC	CATSRAARSSGRVNEQFF
TRBJ2-1	many	TRBV6-4	-	TGTGCCAGCAGTGGCACCATTGGGGGGGCGGATATCGGTGAGCAGTTCTTC	CASSGTIGGADIGEQFF
TRBJ2-1	-	TRBV6-2/TRBV6-3	TRBD2	TGTGCCAGCAGTTACGTTGGCGGGAGGACTGAGCAGTTCTTC	CASSYVGGRTEQFF
TRBJ1-1	once	TRBV24-1	-	TGTGCCACCAGTGATTCCCCGGGAGCAGCTTTCTTT	CATSDSPGAAFF
TRBJ2-3	few	TRBV12-3/TRBV12-4	-	TGTGCCAGCAGTTTCTCTCTGGCGGTAGATACGCAGTATTTT	CASSFSLAVDTQYF
TRBJ2-1	few	TRBV11-2	TRBD2	TGTGCCAGCAGCTTATGGGAGGGAAGGAATGAGCAGTTCTTC	CASSLWEGRNEQFF
TRBJ1-5	once	TRBV6-2/TRBV6-3	TRBD1	TGTGCCAGCAGTAACCGGGACAGGAGCAATCAGCCCCAGCATTTT	CASSNRDRSNQPQHF
TRBJ2-3	many	TRBV12-3/TRBV12-4	TRBD2	TGTGCCAGCAACCCTAGCGGGGGCACAGATACGCAGTATTTT	CASNPSGGTDTQYF
TRBJ1-5	few	TRBV12-3/TRBV12-4	-	TGTGCCAGTGGCCTGGGGTATTCTCAGCCCCAGCATTTT	CASGLGYSQPQHF
TRBJ2-3	once	TRBV7-9	-	TGTGCCAGCAGCTTACCGACCGAAGGGGATACGCAGTATTTT	CASSLPTEGDTQYF
TRBJ2-3	many	TRBV5-1	-	TGCGCCAGCAGCTTGGATGGGAGAACTAGCACAGATACGCAGTATTTT	CASSLDGRTSTDTQYF
TRBJ2-7	-	TRBV10-3	TRBD2	TGTGCCATCACCCCTAGCGGGAGGGAGCACGAGCAGTACTTC	CAITPSGREHEQYF
TRBJ2-7	few	TRBV18	-	TGTGCCAGCTCACAGGGACTCAACTACGAGCAGTACTTC	CASSQGLNYEQYF
TRBJ2-3	many	TRBV5-1	-	TGCGCCAGCAGCTTTGGTCGGACGAACACAGATACGCAGTATTTT	CASSFGRTNTDTQYF
TRBJ2-3	few	TRBV14	TRBD1	TGTGCCAGCAGCCAACTCCCCGGACAGGGCACAGATACGCAGTATTTT	CASSQLPGQGTDTQYF
TRBJ2-2	-	TRBV3-1	TRBD2	TGTGCCAGCAGCCAAGGGCGGCCGGGACTAGGGACCGGGGAGCTGTTTTTT	CASSQGRPGLGTGELFF
TRBJ2-2	many	TRBV20-1	-	TGCAGTGCCAGGAAAACACGGGACCGTGTGAACACCGGGGAGCTGTTTTTT	CSARKTRDRVNTGELFF
TRBJ1-4	many	TRBV12-3/TRBV12-4	-	TGTGCCAGCTTCGGACAGCCTTCGGGAAAACTGTTTTTT	CASFGQPSGKLFF
TRBJ2-3	many	TRBV9	TRBD2	TGTGCCAGCAGCCCCTGGACTAGTGACACAGATACGCAGTATTTT	CASSPWTSDTDTQYF
TRBJ1-1	many	TRBV9	-	TGTGCCAGCAGCGGCTCGAGGGCAATGAACACTGAAGCTTTCTTT	CASSGSRAMNTEAFF
TRBJ2-7	-	TRBV6-2/TRBV6-3	-	TGTGCCAGCAGGACGGACACGTCCTACGAGCAGTACTTC	CASRTDTSYEQYF
TRBJ2-3	many	TRBV4-3	-	TGCGCCAGCAGCCAGTTTAGCGGCACAGATACGCAGTATTTT	CASSQFSGTDTQYF
TRBJ2-2	many	TRBV24-1	TRBD1	TGTGCCACCAGTGATTACCATGGGACAGGGAACACCGGGGAGCTGTTTTTT	CATSDYHGTGNTGELFF
TRBJ2-3	many	TRBV20-1	-	TGCAGTGCTAGGGCCCATGGAGCACTCACTAGCACAGATACGCAGTATTTT	CSARAHGALTSTDTQYF
TRBJ1-1	-	TRBV29-1	-	TGCAGCGTTGTTCGTACTATGAACACTGAAGCTTTCTTT	CSVVRTMNTEAFF
TRBJ2-3	few	TRBV9	-	TGTGCCAGCAGTCATACAGGGAGCACAGATACGCAGTATTTT	CASSHTGSTDTQYF
TRBJ2-7	-	TRBV30	-	TGTGCCTGGAGATCGCGTGGAGGGTTGTCGTACGAGCAGTACTTC	CAWRSRGGLSYEQYF
TRBJ2-7	few	TRBV5-1	-	TGCGCCAGCAGCTTGGAACAGGGTTTCTACGAGCAGTACTTC	CASSLEQGFYEQYF
TRBJ2-1	many	TRBV13	-	TGTGCCAGCAGGGTACGAGGGGGGTTAAACAATGAGCAGTTCTTC	CASRVRGGLNNEQFF
TRBJ1-5	-	TRBV6-4	-	TGTGCCAGCAGCCGACTCGGTCCGGGGGGGAGCGGGCAGCCCCAGCATTTT	CASSRLGPGGSGQPQHF
TRBJ2-1	-	TRBV7-8	TRBD2	TGTGCCAGCAGCCGTAGCCTAGCGGATTCTGAGCAGTTCTTC	CASSRSLADSEQFF
TRBJ2-7	many	TRBV5-1	-	TGCGCCAGCAGCCTCTTTGGGATCGGCTACGAGCAGTACTTC	CASSLFGIGYEQYF
TRBJ2-5	many	TRBV25-1	TRBD2	TGTGCCAGCAGCAGGGAGGGGGAGACCCAGTACTTC	CASSREGETQYF
TRBJ2-1	-	TRBV6-5	TRBD1	TGTGCCAGCAGTCCCGGACAGGGTAGGCAGTTCTTC	CASSPGQGRQFF